Following are 8 T cell receptor beta chains from one sample sequenced in a study of shared T cell receptors in the human thymus. The table came from immunoSEQ multiplex PCR; TCRdb's copy has only in-frame clones and leaves some out. Among roughly 700,000 clones listed, approximately 90% were seen once. This sample also appeared in a second study, on human thymus T cells.

Input material: thymocytes. Receptors originate from a boy in the first two years of life with a congenital heart defect.

This clone showed up just once. The genes are TRBV9 and TRBJ2-1; possible D gene TRBD2, 5 bases. Trimming pared 0 bases from V and 5 bases from J, leaving 12 bases between. Germline V gives CDR1 SGDLS, CDR2 YYNGEE. The length of the CDR3 is 15 residues. The chain's CDR3 is CASSVGAAENNEQFF. The CDR3 DNA reads as TGTGCCAGCAGCGTAGGGGCAGCGGAAAACAATGAGCAGTTCTTC.

V gene TRBV9 combines with J gene TRBJ2-7; a possible D gene is TRBD1 (6 bases). This CDR3 has 16 residues. V gave up 0 bases and J gave up 6 bases, with 19 bases separating them. Germline CDR1 and CDR2: SGDLS and YYNGEE. The CDR3 protein is CASSVVEQGETGEQYF. The CDR3, as DNA: TGTGCCAGCAGCGTAGTAGAACAGGGCGAAACTGGCGAGCAGTACTTC.

The chain has TRBV25-1 and TRBJ2-7; no definite D call. The CDR3 covers 13 residues. Germline V CDR1 and CDR2: MGHDK, SYGVNS. The V end lost 3 bases, the J end lost 1 base, and 7 bases lay between the germline ends. CDR3 nucleotide sequence: TGTGCCAGCAGTGAGGCCCATTCCTACGAGCAGTACTTC. Its translation: CASSEAHSYEQYF.

The chain joins TRBV11-2 to TRBJ1-1; 8 positions agree with TRBD1. The CDR3 has 15 amino acids. Germline trimming cut 5 bases from V and 7 bases from J; bases unmatched to any gene: 12. CDR1 is SGHAT and CDR2 is FQNNGV in the germline V gene. The CDR3 DNA follows: TGTGCCAGCAGCCACCCCAGCAGGGGGCGCGGTGAAGCTTTCTTT. It translates to CASSHPSRGRGEAFF.

The gene calls are TRBV6-5 and TRBJ2-2; 7 bases line up with TRBD2. V dropped 4 bases and J dropped 5; count of bases not matched to a gene: 10. Germline V CDR1 and CDR2: MNHEY, SVGAGI. The CDR3 has 16 residues. The CDR3 sequence is CASSFPTSVGTGELFF. The CDR3 nucleotides read TGTGCCAGCAGTTTCCCCACTAGCGTGGGGACCGGGGAGCTGTTTTTT.

This rearrangement joins TRBV7-8 to TRBJ2-7; 9 positions match TRBD2. Germline lookup yields CDR1 SGHVS and CDR2 FQNEAQ. The CDR3 extends over 15 amino acids. Trimming cost V 1 base and J 4 bases; bases outside gene matches: 5. Written as DNA, the CDR3 is TGTGCCAGCAGCTTAGGAGGGCGGGAGGGTTACGAGCAGTACTTC. Residues: CASSLGGREGYEQYF.

The chain links TRBV5-1 to TRBJ2-1, with 11 positions matching TRBD2. J was trimmed by 7 bases and V by 6 bases; bases with no gene match: 12. From germline, CDR1 is SGHRS and CDR2 YFSETQ. This CDR3 spans 16 amino acids. CDR3 loop: CASTPVAPSGRNEQFF. CDR3 DNA: TGCGCCAGCACCCCGGTGGCCCCTAGCGGGAGGAATGAGCAGTTCTTC.

This sequence joins TRBV2 and TRBJ2-7, with TRBD1 as a possible D gene (6 bases). Germline V gives CDR1 SNHLY, CDR2 FYNNEI. This CDR3 has 14 residues. V was shortened by 5 bases and J by 1 base, with 12 bases between the two germline ends. Written as DNA, the CDR3 is TGTGCCAGCAGTCCCAGGACAGAGTCCTACGAGCAGTACTTC. This encodes CASSPRTESYEQYF.